This T cell receptor beta chain came from a study of cytomegalovirus exposure and HLA in healthy donors. Comments on this clone: Antigen specificity is unknown.

Germline CDR1 and CDR2: LNHDA and SQIVND (reference sequence). CDR3 length: 13 amino acids. V gave up 2 bases and J gave up 0 bases, with 5 bases separating them. Study conclusions and caveats: In a later analysis, a missense DCLRE1C variant was linked to TCR beta V- and J-gene trimming.

It was with 60 Vbeta and 13 Jbeta primers that the PCR ran. Assay used: immunoSEQ multiplex PCR; TCRdb lists only in-frame clones, some missing. The sample holds around 91,000 clones; about three quarters are singletons and the top ten take roughly 4.2%. Sequencing was performed on PBMCs. This sequence was found in a woman in her forties in good health and CMV-seropositive. This chain links TRBV19 with TRBJ2-7, with D uncertain. The CDR3 sequence: CASSITGSYEQYF. The CDR3 coding sequence is TGTGCCAGTAGTATAACGGGCTCCTACGAGCAGTACTTC.